The 14 T cell receptor beta chains listed next were all sequenced from one sample in a study of T cells in Graves' hyperthyroidism and ophthalmopathy. Researchers amplified the TCR beta CDR3 regions from RNA transcripts. Carried out on the TCR CDR3, a first-round RT-PCR used the HTBI primer set. TCRdb processed the multiplex PCR reads anew with MiXCR; each CDR3 protein has one entry. The repertoire holds a few hundred thousand distinct CDR3 sequences, approximately 25% seen once, with about 70% in the top ten. Material: blood. All receptors come from a man aged 50-60 years with Graves' hyperthyroidism.

This clonotype was seen ten or more times. The rearrangement uses TRBV7-9 and TRBJ2-3; no clear D gene. Germline V CDR1 and CDR2: SEHNR, FQNEAQ (reference sequence). Trimming cost V 0 bases and J 4 bases, with 11 bases left between them. The CDR3 sequence is 15 residues long. CDR3 loop: CASSLAPGFSDTQYF. As DNA, the CDR3 is TGTGCCAGCAGCTTAGCCCCCGGTTTCTCAGATACGCAGTATTTT.

This clonotype was counted at least ten times. The chain joins TRBV6-6 to TRBJ2-7, with D possibly matching TRBD2 (6 bases). Per the germline V gene, CDR1 is MNHNY and CDR2 is SVGAGI (reference sequence). The ends were cut back, 2 bases at V and 5 bases at J, with 16 bases in the middle. The CDR3 has 15 amino acids. CDR3 coding DNA: TGTGCCAGCAGTTACGGTAGGAGGGGAATGCACGAGCAGTACTTC. Amino acids: CASSYGRRGMHEQYF.

This clonotype was picked up a small number of times. A much larger clone sits a single nucleotide away, making a read error possible. V and J are TRBV2 and TRBJ2-5; 8 bases align to TRBD1. Looked up from germline, CDR1 is SNHLY and CDR2 is FYNNEI. CDR3 length: 15 amino acids. The CDR3 DNA is TGTGCCAGCAGTGGACGAACAGGGGGACGGGAGACCCTGTACTTC. This encodes CASSGRTGGRETLYF.

Notes on this clonotype: Germline is not matched at one junction end, which may reflect a read error. This chain uses TRBV11-2 with TRBJ2-1; 7 nucleotides agree with TRBD2. This CDR3 is built from 13 residues. Germline V gene lookup returns CDR1 SGHAT and CDR2 FQNNGV. The CDR3 spells CTSWGGAYNEQFF. In DNA form, the CDR3 reads TGTACCAGCTGGGGGGGGGCCTACAATGAGCAGTTCTTC.

The table lists this clonotype with many counts. The chain carries TRBV28 and TRBJ2-3; D is possibly TRBD1 (6 bases). This CDR3 comprises 15 residues. V dropped 1 base and J dropped 0 bases, with 8 bases sitting between them. Germline loops: CDR1 MDHEN, CDR2 SYDVKM. As DNA, the CDR3 is TGTGCCAGCAGTTTATCAGGACAGAGCACAGATACGCAGTATTTT. Its translation: CASSLSGQSTDTQYF.

This chain connects TRBV7-2 to TRBJ1-5, with 11 bases that match TRBD1. The germline CDR1 and CDR2 sequences are SGHTA and FQGNSA. The CDR3 runs to 14 residues. V was clipped by 2 bases and J by 10 bases; unmatched bases: 4. The CDR3: CASSLWDRGGPQHF. The CDR3 DNA is TGTGCCAGCAGCTTATGGGACAGGGGGGGCCCCCAGCATTTT.

This chain links TRBV12-3 or TRBV12-4 with TRBJ2-7; D is undetermined. Trimming left V 3 bases short and J 2 bases short, with 11 bases between. The CDR3 is 14 residues long. The CDR3: CASSLYGPTYEQYF. CDR3 coding DNA: TGTGCCAGCAGTTTGTATGGCCCCACCTACGAGCAGTACTTC.

This clonotype has at least ten counts. The chain carries TRBV11-2 and TRBJ2-5; 7 nucleotides agree with TRBD2. The CDR3 totals 14 residues. Germline V gene sequence: CDR1 SGHAT, CDR2 FQNNGV. With 5 bases clipped from V and 5 bases from J, the junction kept 8 bases outside the gene matches. The CDR3 bases are TGTGCCAGCAGCCAATGGACTAGTGTTGAGACCCAGTACTTC. Protein product: CASSQWTSVETQYF.

This clonotype was counted between two and nine times. CDR3 loop: CASSPPTRFSRNEQFF. DNA of the CDR3: TGTGCCAGCAGTCCCCCAACTAGGTTTTCCCGCAATGAGCAGTTCTTC. The gene calls are TRBV6-1 and TRBJ2-1; maybe TRBD2 (5 bases). Germline V gene lookup returns CDR1 MNHNS and CDR2 SASEGT. V was trimmed by 5 bases and J by 6 bases, leaving 20 bases between them. CDR3 length: 16 amino acids.

This clonotype was seen at least ten times. The chain joins TRBV7-9 to TRBJ2-6; the match to TRBD2 covers 7 bases. J was trimmed by 2 bases and V by 2 bases; bases with no gene match: 0. The CDR3 contains 15 residues. CDR1 and CDR2 from the germline V gene are SEHNR and FQNEAQ (reference sequence). DNA of the CDR3: TGTGCCAGCAGCTTACGGGGGGCTGGGGCCAACGTCCTGACTTTC. It yields the protein CASSLRGAGANVLTF.

This clonotype has just a few counts. The chain couples TRBV20-1 to TRBJ2-1; TRBD1 matches 7 bases. This CDR3 contains 14 residues. In germline, CDR1 is DFQATT, CDR2 SNEGSKA (reference sequence). J gave up 5 bases and V 3 bases, and 7 bases lay outside the gene matches. The CDR3 DNA sequence: TGCAGTGCTAGTCGACAGGGATTCAACAATGAGCAGTTCTTC. Amino acids: CSASRQGFNNEQFF.

This clonotype was detected only once. V usage is TRBV3-1 and J usage is TRBJ1-2; 8 bases are shared with TRBD1. Germline CDR1 is LGHDT and CDR2 is YNNKEL (reference sequence). The CDR3 is made up of 14 amino acids. V was clipped by 4 bases and J by 8 bases; unmatched bases: 9. The CDR3 protein is CASSRQTGARGYTF. As DNA, the CDR3 is TGTGCCAGCAGCCGACAGACAGGGGCACGGGGCTACACCTTC.

A few counts support this clonotype. The chain links TRBV7-3 to TRBJ1-6; 9 bases are shared with TRBD1. This CDR3 has 14 residues. Trimming removed 5 bases from V and 9 bases from J; junction bases left unmatched: 5. Germline V gene sequence: CDR1 SGHTA, CDR2 FQGTGA. In DNA form, the CDR3 reads TGTGCCAGCAGCCTCGGACAGGGGATTTCACCCCTCCACTTT. It encodes CASSLGQGISPLHF.

This clonotype has ten or more counts. The chain recombines TRBV20-1 with TRBJ2-1, with 11 positions matching TRBD2. Germline-derived CDR1 and CDR2 are DFQATT and SNEGSKA (reference sequence). The CDR3 consists of 15 residues. V was clipped by 5 bases and J by 9 bases; unmatched bases: 12. CDR3 amino acids: CSADRGLAGGLEQFF. CDR3 coding DNA: TGCAGTGCTGATCGGGGCCTAGCGGGAGGTCTTGAGCAGTTCTTC.